This T cell receptor (beta chain) was documented in a study of T cells in Graves' hyperthyroidism and ophthalmopathy. Study results and caveats: Most thyroid clonotypes with frequency above 0.001 were detected in blood. Ophthalmopathy could be told apart from stable hyperthyroidism with a 13 V-J model.

PBMCs came from more than 9.5 ml fresh peripheral blood. This clonotype appeared many times. What it recognizes is unknown. V was clipped by 4 bases and J by 0 bases, with 18 bases between them. This CDR3 has 18 amino acids. The V gene's germline CDR1 is KGHDR and CDR2 SFDVKD. RNA transcripts provided the source from which TCR beta CDR3 regions were amplified. Using the HTBI primer set, a first-round RT-PCR was run on the TCR CDR3. A single record per CDR3 protein comes from TCRdb applying MiXCR to the multiplex PCR reads. The sample lists a few hundred thousand distinct CDR3 sequences; roughly 15% were seen once.

V usage is TRBV24-1 and J usage is TRBJ1-5; tentatively, D is TRBD1 (5 bases). The sequence was collected from a woman under 40 with Graves' ophthalmopathy. Material: blood. The CDR3 region has the DNA TGTGCCACCAGTGACCACCTCTTGGGACGGTATAGCAATCAGCCCCAGCATTTT. Its protein product is CATSDHLLGRYSNQPQHF.